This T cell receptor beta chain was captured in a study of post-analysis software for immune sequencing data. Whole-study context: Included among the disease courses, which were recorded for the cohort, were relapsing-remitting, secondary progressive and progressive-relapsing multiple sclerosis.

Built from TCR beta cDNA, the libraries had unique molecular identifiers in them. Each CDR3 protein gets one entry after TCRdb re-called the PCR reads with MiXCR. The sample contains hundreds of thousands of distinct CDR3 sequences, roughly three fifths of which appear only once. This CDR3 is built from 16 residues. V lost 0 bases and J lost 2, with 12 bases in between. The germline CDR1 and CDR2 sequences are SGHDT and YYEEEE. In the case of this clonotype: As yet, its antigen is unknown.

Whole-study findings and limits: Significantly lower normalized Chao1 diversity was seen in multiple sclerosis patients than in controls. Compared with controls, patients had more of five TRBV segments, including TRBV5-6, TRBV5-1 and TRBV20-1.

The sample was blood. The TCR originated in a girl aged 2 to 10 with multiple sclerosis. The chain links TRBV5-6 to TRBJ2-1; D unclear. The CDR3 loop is CASSLALLSPYNEQFF. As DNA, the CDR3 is TGTGCCAGCAGCTTGGCCCTCTTGAGCCCCTACAATGAGCAGTTCTTC.